This entry is about one T cell receptor beta chain. The data originate from a study of blood T cell repertoires in COVID-19. Study overall: The origin of the acute and convalescent COVID-19 samples was the United States, Italy and Spain. Sources were T cells, B-cell-depleted T cells, or PBMCs; the material itself was cDNA or gDNA.

The CDR3 length is 16 residues. Germline CDR1 reads KGHDR; CDR2 reads SFDVKD. Losses at the gene ends were 3 bases for V and 3 bases for J; bases not matched to a gene: 3. In the original workflow: Amplified reference gene primers provided the basis for estimating nucleated cell counts. Clones were read by immunoSEQ multiplex PCR, and TCRdb kept only the in-frame ones, dropping some. V and J calls and clone size are given by that table; D and trimming were obtained from the DNA. The sample has about 200,000 clones, about 86% seen once. This sequence was found in a woman in her 70s with acute or convalescent COVID-19. The chain is built from TRBV24-1 and TRBJ2-2; 10 nucleotides line up with TRBD1. The specimen sequenced was peripheral blood. The CDR3: CATSDLGTGDTGELFF. The CDR3 coding sequence is TGTGCCACCAGTGATCTTGGGACAGGGGACACCGGGGAGCTGTTTTTT.